The TCR beta chain described here comes from a study of CD8+ T cells in alopecia areata. Extracted from the samples, RNA was reverse transcribed into cDNA to serve as the sequencing template. Data came from immunoSEQ multiplex PCR; TCRdb stores just in-frame clones and leaves some out. Here the sample spans about 190,000 clones, approximately 57% being singletons. Study findings and constraints: Clonality in the scalp and expanded CD8+ clones ranked among the top 100 were significantly decreased by tofacitinib.

Germline-derived CDR1 and CDR2 are SQVTM and ANQGSEA. The CDR3 totals 12 residues. The V and J ends lost 1 base and 1 base respectively, with 4 bases between them. With regard to this clone: The antigen is unknown. At the DNA level, this CDR3 is encoded by other sequences in the same sample as well.

Sample treatment: oral pan-JAK inhibitor, 5-10 mg twice daily. The investigators collected lesional scalp punch biopsies and peripheral blood from alopecia areata patients. The sequence was collected from a human donor with alopecia areata. This chain uses TRBV29-1 with TRBJ1-1; D is ambiguous. The sequencing here drew on CD4+ T cells sorted from blood, taken at week 24, from a patient treated with tofacitinib. CDR3 DNA: TGCAGCGTTGAAGGGGCGAACACTGAAGCTTTCTTT. Its translation is CSVEGANTEAFF.